This entry features one T cell receptor (beta chain) sequence. Its matching antigen is unknown. This entry comes from a study of lymphopenia after photon versus proton radiotherapy. General study points: After lymphocyte nadir, photon-treated repertoires showed oligoclonal expansion, especially CD8+ Temra. Photon-treated patients lost naive T cells and TCR diversity; proton-treated stayed stable. In patients who died, overall survival fell as post-nadir TCR diversity dropped more.

From germline, CDR1 is SGHNT and CDR2 YYREEE (reference sequence). The V segment lost 3 bases and the J segment 0 bases; nucleotides outside the gene matches: 3. The CDR3 is 14 residues long. Sequencing was performed with immunoSEQ multiplex PCR; in TCRdb, only in-frame clones are kept and a portion is missing. The repertoire holds about 70,000 clones, with over 70% as singletons. This TCR came from a man older than 75 with esophageal cancer. V is TRBV5-4 and J is TRBJ2-7; 7 bases map to TRBD1. The input for sequencing was peripheral blood, taken from a patient treated with proton-based radiotherapy. The CDR3 nucleotides are TGTGCCAGCAGCTCCCGGGACAGCTCCTACGAGCAGTACTTC. Its protein product is CASSSRDSSYEQYF.